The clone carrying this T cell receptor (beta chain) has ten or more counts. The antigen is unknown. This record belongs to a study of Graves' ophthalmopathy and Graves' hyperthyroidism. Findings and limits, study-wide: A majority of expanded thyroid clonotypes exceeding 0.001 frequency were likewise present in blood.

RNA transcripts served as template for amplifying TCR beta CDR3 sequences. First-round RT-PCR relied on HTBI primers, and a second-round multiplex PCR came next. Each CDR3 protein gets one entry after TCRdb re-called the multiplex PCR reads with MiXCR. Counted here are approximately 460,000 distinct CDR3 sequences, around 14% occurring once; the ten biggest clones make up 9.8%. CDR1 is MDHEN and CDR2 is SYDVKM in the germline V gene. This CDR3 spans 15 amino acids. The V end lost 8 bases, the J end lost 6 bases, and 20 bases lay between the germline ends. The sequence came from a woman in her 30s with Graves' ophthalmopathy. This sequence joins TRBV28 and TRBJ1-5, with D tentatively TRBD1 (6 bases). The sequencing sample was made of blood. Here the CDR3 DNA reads TGTGCCAGCCGTCCCGGGGGGGCAGGGAGTCAGCCCCAGCATTTT. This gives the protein CASRPGGAGSQPQHF.